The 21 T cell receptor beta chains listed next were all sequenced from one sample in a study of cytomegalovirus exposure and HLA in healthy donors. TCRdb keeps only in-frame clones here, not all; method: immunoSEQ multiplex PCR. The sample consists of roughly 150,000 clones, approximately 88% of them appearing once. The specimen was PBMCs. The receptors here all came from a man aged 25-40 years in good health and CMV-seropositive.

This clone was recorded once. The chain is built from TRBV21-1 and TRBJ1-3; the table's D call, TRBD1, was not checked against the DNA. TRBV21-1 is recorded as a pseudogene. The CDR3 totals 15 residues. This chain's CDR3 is CASSQRDRAGNTIYF. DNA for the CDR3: TGTGCCAGCAGCCAGCGGGACAGGGCCGGAAACACCATATATTTT.

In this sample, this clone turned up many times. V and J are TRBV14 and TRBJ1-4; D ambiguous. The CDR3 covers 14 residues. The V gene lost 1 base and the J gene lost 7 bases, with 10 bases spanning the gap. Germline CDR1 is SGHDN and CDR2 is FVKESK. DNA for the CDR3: TGTGCCAGCAGCCAAGTGAGAGGTAGTGAAAAACTGTTTTTT. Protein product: CASSQVRGSEKLFF.

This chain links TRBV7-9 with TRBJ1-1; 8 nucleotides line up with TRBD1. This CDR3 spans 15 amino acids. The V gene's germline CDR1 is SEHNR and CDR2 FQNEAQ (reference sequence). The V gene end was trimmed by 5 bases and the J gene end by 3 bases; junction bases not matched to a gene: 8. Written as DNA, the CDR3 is TGTGCCAGCAGCCCCTTCAGGGGGCAGGACACTGAAGCTTTCTTT. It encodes CASSPFRGQDTEAFF.

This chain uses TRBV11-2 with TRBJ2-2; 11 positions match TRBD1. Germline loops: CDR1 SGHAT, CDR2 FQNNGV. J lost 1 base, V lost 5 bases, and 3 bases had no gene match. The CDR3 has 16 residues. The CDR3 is CASSLGTGGNTGELFF. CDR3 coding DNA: TGTGCCAGCAGCCTGGGGACAGGGGGGAACACCGGGGAGCTGTTTTTT.

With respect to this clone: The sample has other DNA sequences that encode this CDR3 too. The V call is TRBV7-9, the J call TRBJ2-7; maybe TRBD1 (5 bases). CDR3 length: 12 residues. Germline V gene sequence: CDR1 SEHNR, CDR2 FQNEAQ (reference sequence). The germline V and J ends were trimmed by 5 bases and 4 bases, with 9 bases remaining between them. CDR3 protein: CASSLQGYEQYF. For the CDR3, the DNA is TGTGCCAGCAGCCTTCAGGGTTACGAGCAGTACTTC. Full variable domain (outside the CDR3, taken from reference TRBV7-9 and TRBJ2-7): DTGVSQNPRHKITKRGQNVTFRCDPISEHNRLYWYRQTLGQGPEFLTYFQNEAQLEKSRLLSDRFSAERPKGSFSTLEIQRTEQGDSAMYLCASSLQGYEQYFGPGTRLTVT.

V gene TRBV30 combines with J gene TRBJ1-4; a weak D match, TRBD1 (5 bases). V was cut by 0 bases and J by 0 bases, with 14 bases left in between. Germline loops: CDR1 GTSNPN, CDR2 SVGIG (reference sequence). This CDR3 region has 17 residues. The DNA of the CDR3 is TGTGCCTGGAGTGTACGACAGAACCGACCAACTAATGAAAAACTGTTTTTT. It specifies CAWSVRQNRPTNEKLFF.

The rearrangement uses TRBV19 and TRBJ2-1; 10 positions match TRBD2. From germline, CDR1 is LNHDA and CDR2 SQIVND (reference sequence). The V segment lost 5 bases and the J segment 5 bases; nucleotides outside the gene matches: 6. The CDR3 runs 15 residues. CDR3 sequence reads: CASSPGTSVHNEQFF. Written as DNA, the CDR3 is TGTGCCAGTAGTCCCGGGACTAGCGTACACAATGAGCAGTTCTTC.

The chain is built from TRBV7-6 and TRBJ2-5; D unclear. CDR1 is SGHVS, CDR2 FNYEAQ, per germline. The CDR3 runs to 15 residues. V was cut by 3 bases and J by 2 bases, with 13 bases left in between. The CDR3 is CASSFLQAPQETQYF. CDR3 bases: TGTGCCAGCAGCTTCCTTCAGGCACCTCAAGAGACCCAGTACTTC.

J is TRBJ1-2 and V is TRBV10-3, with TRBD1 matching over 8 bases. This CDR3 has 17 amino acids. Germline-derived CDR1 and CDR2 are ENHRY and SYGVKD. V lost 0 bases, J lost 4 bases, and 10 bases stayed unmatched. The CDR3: CAISESDRERNIYGYTF. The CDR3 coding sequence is TGTGCCATCAGTGAGTCGGACAGGGAGAGGAACATCTATGGCTACACCTTC.

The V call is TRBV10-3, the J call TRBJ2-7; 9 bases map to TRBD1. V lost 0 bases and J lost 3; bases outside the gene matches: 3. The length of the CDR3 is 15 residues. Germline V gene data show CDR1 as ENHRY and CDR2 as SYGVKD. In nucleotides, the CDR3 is TGTGCCATCAGTGAGTCGGGGACAGGGCACTACGAGCAGTACTTC. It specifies CAISESGTGHYEQYF.

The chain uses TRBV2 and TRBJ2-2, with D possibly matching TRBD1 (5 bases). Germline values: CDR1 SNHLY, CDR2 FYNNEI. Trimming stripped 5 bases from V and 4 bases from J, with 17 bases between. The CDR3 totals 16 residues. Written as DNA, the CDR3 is TGTGCCAGCAGTAAGGGGCCAAGGGGCGGCACCGGGGAGCTGTTTTTT. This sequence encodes CASSKGPRGGTGELFF.

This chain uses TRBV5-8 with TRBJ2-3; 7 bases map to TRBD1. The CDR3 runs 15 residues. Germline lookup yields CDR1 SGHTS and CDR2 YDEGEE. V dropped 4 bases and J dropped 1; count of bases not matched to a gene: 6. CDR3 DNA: TGTGCCAGCAGCCCCCGAGGACAGGGCACAGATACGCAGTATTTT. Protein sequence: CASSPRGQGTDTQYF.

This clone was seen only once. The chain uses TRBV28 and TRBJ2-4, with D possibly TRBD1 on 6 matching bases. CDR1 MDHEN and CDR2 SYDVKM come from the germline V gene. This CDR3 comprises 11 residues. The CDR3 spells CGAGTPNIQYF. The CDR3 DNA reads TGTGGTGCCGGGACACCAAACATTCAGTACTTC.

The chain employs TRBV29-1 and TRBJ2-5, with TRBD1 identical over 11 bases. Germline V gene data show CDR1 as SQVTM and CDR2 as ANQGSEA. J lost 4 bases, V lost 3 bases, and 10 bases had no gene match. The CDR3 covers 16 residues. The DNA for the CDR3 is TGCAGCGTTGAGTCGGCGGGACAGGGGGGTAGAGAGACCCAGTACTTC. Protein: CSVESAGQGGRETQYF.

CDR3 sequence reads: CASSIANSYEQYF. The CDR3 DNA reads as TGTGCCAGCAGTATTGCGAACTCCTACGAGCAGTACTTC. The J gene is TRBJ2-7, the V gene TRBV27; D remains ambiguous. Per germline, CDR1 MNHEY and CDR2 SMNVEV (reference sequence). This CDR3 is built from 13 residues. The V and J ends lost 5 bases and 0 bases respectively, with 8 bases between them.

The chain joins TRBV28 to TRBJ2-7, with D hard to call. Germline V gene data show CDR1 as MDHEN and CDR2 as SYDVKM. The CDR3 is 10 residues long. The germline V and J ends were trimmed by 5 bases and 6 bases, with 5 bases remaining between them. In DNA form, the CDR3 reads TGTGCCAGCAGTGACTTCGAGCAGTACTTC. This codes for CASSDFEQYF.

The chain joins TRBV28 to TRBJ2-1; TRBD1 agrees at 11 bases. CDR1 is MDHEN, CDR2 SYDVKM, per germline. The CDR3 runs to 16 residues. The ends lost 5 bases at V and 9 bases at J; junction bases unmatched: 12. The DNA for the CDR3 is TGTGCCAGCAGTGCCAACCGGGACAGGGGGGGGACTGAGCAGTTCTTC. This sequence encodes CASSANRDRGGTEQFF.

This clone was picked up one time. The CDR3 DNA is TGTGCCTGGAGCCTAAGAGGACTAGCGGGAGGCGGGGAGACCCAGTACTTC. It codes for CAWSLRGLAGGGETQYF. The chain carries TRBV30 and TRBJ2-5, with 14 positions matching TRBD2. This CDR3 contains 17 residues. The germline CDR1 and CDR2 sequences are GTSNPN and SVGIG (reference sequence). After removal of 3 bases from V and 5 bases from J, the junction contained 11 bases not matched to a gene.

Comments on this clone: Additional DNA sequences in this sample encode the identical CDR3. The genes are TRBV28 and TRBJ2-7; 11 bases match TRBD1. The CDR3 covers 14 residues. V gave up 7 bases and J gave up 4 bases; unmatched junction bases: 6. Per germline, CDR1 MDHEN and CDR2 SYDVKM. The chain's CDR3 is CASTPGQGVYEQYF. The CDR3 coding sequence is TGTGCCAGCACCCCGGGACAGGGGGTGTACGAGCAGTACTTC.

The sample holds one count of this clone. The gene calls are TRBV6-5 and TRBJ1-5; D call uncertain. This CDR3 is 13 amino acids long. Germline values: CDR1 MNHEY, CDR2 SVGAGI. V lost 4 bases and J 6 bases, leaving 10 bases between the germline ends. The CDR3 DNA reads TGTGCCAGCAGTTCCCAGGCGAGTCAGCCCCAGCATTTT. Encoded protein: CASSSQASQPQHF.

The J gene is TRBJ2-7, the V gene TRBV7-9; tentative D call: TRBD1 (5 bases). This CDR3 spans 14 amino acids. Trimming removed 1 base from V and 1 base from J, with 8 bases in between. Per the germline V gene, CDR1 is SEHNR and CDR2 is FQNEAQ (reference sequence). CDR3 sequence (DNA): TGTGCCAGCAGCTTAGAAGGGGTATCCTACGAGCAGTACTTC. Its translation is CASSLEGVSYEQYF.